This note documents a single T cell receptor beta chain sequence. The antigen is undetermined. The CDR3 is made up of 11 amino acids. Trimming shortened V by 6 bases and J by 5 bases, and 7 bases separated the two germline ends. The data stem from a study of T cell responses to AZD1222 COVID-19 vaccine. Findings and limits, study-wide: Spike-wide vaccine-associated CD4 TCRs dominated at 160-218 and 743-854.

Clones were read by immunoSEQ multiplex PCR, and TCRdb kept only the in-frame ones, dropping some. The top ten hold 1.5% to 2% of the sample, which has 140,000 to 150,000 clones, 85% to 95% seen once. This TCR came from an adult in good health. The chain carries TRBV12-3 or TRBV12-4 and TRBJ2-5, with D unresolved. This sample comprised peripheral blood, obtained on day 0 of AZD1222 vaccination. In DNA, the CDR3 is TGTGCCAGCAGACATGCGGAGACCCAGTACTTC. This encodes CASRHAETQYF.